The clone carrying this T cell receptor (beta chain) was counted at least ten times. The target antigen is unknown. The data stem from a study of T cell repertoires in cytomegalovirus infection. Study details: CMV infection together with matching HLA type was indicated by public TCR beta signatures.

A single record per CDR3 protein comes from TCRdb applying MiXCR to the reads. The table lists hundreds of thousands of distinct CDR3 sequences, around 10% of them singletons. Trimming removed 1 base at V and 4 bases at J, with 19 bases between. Germline CDR1 is MDHEN and CDR2 is SYDVKM. The CDR3 runs 18 residues. Study outcomes and limitations: In two of eight donors, the top clonotype was HLA-C-restricted CMV-specific.

Sample: PBMCs. The chain carries TRBV28 and TRBJ2-2, with TRBD1 as a possible D gene (5 bases). This sequence originates from a human donor in good health (CMV status not recorded). Some clones in this sample may be carry-over from other donors' samples. CDR3 nucleotide sequence: TGTGCCAGCAGTTTATCCCGGATAGTGGCAGGGCCCACCGGGGAGCTGTTTTTT. Protein: CASSLSRIVAGPTGELFF.